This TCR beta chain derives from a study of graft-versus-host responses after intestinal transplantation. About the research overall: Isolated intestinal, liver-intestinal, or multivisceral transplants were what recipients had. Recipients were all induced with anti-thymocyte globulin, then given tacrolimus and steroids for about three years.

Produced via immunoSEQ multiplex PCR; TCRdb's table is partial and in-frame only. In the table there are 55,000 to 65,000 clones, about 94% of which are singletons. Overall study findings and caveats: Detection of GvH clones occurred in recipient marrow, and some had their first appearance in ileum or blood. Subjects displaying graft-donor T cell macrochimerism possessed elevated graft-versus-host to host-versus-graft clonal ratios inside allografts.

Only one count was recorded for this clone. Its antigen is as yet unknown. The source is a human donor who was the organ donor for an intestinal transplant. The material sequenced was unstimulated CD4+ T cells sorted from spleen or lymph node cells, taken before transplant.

Here the CDR3 DNA reads TGTGCCAGCAGCCTATCGAACAGGGGCTACGAGCAGTACTTC. Its translation: CASSLSNRGYEQYF. V usage is TRBV11-2 and J usage is TRBJ2-7, with 7 bases lining up with TRBD1. V lost 5 bases, J lost 3 bases, and 7 bases stayed unmatched. CDR1 and CDR2 from the germline V gene are SGHAT and FQNNGV. The CDR3 runs 14 residues.